This TCR beta chain was profiled in a study of T cell changes during pregnancy in multiple sclerosis. Sequencing used immunoSEQ multiplex PCR; TCRdb keeps in-frame clones, though not all of them. The sample has some 68,000 clones, roughly 94% seen once. The length of the CDR3 is 16 residues. V trimming: 3 bases; J trimming: 5 bases; junction bases outside the gene matches: 9. CDR1 and CDR2 (germline): MGHRA, YSYEKL. This clone was observed once. The V call is TRBV4-1, the J call TRBJ2-1; TRBD1 matches 8 bases. The TCR comes from a female donor in good health, enrolled as a control in a pregnancy study. Material: peripheral blood, obtained in the second trimester of pregnancy. CDR3 amino acids: CASSQPVTGVDNEQFF. For the CDR3, the DNA is TGCGCCAGCAGCCAGCCCGTGACAGGGGTAGACAATGAGCAGTTCTTC.